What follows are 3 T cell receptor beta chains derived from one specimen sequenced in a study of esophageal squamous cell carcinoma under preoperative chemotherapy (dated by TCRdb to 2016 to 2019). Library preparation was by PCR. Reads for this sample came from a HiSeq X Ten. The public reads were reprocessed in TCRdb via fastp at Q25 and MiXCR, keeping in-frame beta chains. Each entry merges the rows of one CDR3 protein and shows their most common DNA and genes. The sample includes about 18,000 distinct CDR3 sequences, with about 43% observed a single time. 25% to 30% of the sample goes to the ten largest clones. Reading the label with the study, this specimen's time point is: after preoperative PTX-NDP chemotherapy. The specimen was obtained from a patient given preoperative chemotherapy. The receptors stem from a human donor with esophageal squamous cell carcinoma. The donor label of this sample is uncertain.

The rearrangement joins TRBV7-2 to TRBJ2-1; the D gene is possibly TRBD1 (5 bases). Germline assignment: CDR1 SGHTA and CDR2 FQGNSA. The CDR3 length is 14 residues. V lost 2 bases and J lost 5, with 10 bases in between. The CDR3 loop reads CASSLTGSNNEQFF. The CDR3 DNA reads TGTGCCAGCAGCTTAACAGGTTCGAACAATGAGCAGTTCTTC.

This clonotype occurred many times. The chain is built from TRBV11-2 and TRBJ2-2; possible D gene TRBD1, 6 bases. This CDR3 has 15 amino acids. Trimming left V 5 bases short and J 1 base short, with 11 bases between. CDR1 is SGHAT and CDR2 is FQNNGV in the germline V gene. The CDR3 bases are TGTGCCAGCAGCCCAGGGGATTGGAACACCGGGGAGCTGTTTTTT. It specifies CASSPGDWNTGELFF. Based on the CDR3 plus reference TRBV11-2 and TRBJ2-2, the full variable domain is EAGVAQSPRYKIIEKRQSVAFWCNPISGHATLYWYQQILGQGPKLLIQFQNNGVVDDSQLPKDRFSAERLKGVDSTLKIQPAKLEDSAVYLCASSPGDWNTGELFFGEGSRLTVL.

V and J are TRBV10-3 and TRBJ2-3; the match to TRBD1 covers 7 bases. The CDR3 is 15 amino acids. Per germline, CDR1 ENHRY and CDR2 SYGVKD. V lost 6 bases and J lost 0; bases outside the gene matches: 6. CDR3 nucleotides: TGTGCCATCAGCCTCCGGGACAGCAGCACAGATACGCAGTATTTT. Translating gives CAISLRDSSTDTQYF.